The entry below gives a single T cell receptor (beta chain) sequence along with its context. This CDR3 has 13 amino acids. Germline CDR1 is SGHAT and CDR2 is FQDESV (reference sequence). Trimming removed 1 base from V and 11 bases from J, with 14 bases in between. The sample originates from a study of T cell changes during pregnancy in multiple sclerosis. The protocol was immunoSEQ multiplex PCR, while the TCRdb copy is restricted to in-frame clones and leaves out a portion. The sample has roughly 100,000 clones; 85% to 95% are singletons. The sequence derives from a female donor with multiple sclerosis, enrolled in a pregnancy study. The chain combines TRBV11-1 with TRBJ1-1; no reliable D call. Sequenced here: peripheral blood, sampled after pregnancy. The DNA of the CDR3 is TGTGCCAGCAGCTTAGGAAACAGCCGGGAGGCTTTCTTT. The encoded protein is CASSLGNSREAFF.